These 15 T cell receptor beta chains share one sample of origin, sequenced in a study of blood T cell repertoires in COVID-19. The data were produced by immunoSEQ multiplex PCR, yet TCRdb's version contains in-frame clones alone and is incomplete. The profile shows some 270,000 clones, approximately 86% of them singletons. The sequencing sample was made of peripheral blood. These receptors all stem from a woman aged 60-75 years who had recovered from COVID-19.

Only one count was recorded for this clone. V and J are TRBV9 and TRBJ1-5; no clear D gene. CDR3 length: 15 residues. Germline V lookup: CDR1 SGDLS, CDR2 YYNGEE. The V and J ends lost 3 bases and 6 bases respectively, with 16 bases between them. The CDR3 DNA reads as TGTGCCAGCAGCGCGAGCCGGGATCTCGGTCAGCCCCAGCATTTT. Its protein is CASSASRDLGQPQHF.

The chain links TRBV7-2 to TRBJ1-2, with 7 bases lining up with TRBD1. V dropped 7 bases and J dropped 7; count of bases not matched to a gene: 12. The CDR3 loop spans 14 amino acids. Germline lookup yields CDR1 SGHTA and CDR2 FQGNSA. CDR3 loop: CASTSGQKTGGYTF. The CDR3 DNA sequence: TGTGCCAGCACCTCGGGACAGAAGACGGGTGGCTACACCTTC.

The CDR3 nucleotides read TGTGCCAGCAGTTACTCGGACAGGGGTTTTGGCTACACCTTC. Protein product: CASSYSDRGFGYTF. V and J are TRBV6-6 and TRBJ1-2; 9 bases agree with TRBD1. The junction had 3 bases not matched to a gene; V was cut back by 0 bases and J by 7 bases. Germline V lookup: CDR1 MNHNY, CDR2 SVGAGI (reference sequence). This CDR3 is built from 14 residues.

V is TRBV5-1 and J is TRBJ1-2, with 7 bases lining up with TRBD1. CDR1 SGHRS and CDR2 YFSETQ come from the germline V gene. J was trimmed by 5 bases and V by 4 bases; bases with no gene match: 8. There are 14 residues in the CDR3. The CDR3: CASSRQTGAYGYTF. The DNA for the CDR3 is TGCGCCAGCAGCCGACAAACAGGGGCATATGGCTACACCTTC.

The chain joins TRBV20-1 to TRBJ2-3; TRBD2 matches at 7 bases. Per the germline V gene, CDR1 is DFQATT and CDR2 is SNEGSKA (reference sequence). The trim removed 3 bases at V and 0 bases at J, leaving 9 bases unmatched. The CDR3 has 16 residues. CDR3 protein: CSASVVGTTSTDTQYF. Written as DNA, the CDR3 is TGCAGTGCTAGTGTTGTGGGGACTACTAGCACAGATACGCAGTATTTT.

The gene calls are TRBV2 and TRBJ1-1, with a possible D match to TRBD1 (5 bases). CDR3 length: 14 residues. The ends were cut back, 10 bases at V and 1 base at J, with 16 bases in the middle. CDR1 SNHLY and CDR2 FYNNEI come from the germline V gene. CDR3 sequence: CATAKDTGNTEAFF. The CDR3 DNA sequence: TGTGCCACCGCTAAGGACACGGGGAACACTGAAGCTTTCTTT.

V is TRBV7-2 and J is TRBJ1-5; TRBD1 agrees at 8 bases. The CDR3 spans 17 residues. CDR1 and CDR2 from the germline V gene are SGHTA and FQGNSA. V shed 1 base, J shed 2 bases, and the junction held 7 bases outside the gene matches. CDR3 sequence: CASSLDQGATGNQPQHF. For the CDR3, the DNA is TGTGCCAGCAGCTTAGATCAGGGGGCGACGGGCAATCAGCCCCAGCATTTT. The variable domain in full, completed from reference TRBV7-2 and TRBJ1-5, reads GAGVSQSPSNKVTEKGKDVELRCDPISGHTALYWYRQSLGQGLEFLIYFQGNSAPDKSGLPSDRFSAERTGGSVSTLTIQRTQQEDSAVYLCASSLDQGATGNQPQHFGDGTRLSIL.

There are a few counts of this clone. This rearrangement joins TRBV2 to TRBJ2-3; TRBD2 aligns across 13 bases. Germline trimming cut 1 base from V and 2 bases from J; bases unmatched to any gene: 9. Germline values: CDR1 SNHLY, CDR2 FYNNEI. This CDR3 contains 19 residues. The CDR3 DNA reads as TGTGCCAGCAGTGAAGTGGGACTAGCGGGGAGCGGGTACACAGATACGCAGTATTTT. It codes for CASSEVGLAGSGYTDTQYF.

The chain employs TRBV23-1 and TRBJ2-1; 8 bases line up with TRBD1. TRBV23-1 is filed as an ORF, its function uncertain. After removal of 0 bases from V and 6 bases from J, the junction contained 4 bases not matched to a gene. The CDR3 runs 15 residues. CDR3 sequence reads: CASSQSTGELNEQFF. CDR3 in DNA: TGCGCCAGCAGTCAATCGACAGGGGAGCTCAATGAGCAGTTCTTC.

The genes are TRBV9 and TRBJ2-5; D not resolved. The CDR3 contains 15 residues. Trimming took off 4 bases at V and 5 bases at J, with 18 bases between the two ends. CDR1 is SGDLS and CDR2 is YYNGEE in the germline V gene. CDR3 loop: CASSLSPGFFETQYF. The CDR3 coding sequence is TGTGCCAGCAGCCTATCACCGGGTTTCTTTGAGACCCAGTACTTC.

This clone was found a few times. The CDR3 reads CASRGSRNTGELFF. In DNA form, the CDR3 reads TGTGCCAGCAGGGGTAGCAGGAACACCGGGGAGCTGTTTTTT. The rearrangement joins TRBV3-1 (or the pseudogene TRBV3-2) to TRBJ2-2, with no clear D. Trimming shortened V by 6 bases and J by 1 base, and 9 bases separated the two germline ends. In germline, CDR1 is LGHDT, CDR2 YNNKEL (reference sequence). The CDR3 runs 14 residues.

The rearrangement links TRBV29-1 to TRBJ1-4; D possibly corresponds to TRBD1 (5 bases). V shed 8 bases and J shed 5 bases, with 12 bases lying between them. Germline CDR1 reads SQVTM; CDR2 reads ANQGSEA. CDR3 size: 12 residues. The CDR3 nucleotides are TGCAGCTCCAGGGACTTAAATGAAAAACTGTTTTTT. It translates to CSSRDLNEKLFF.

CDR3 in DNA: TGTGCCACCAGTGATTTAGCGGGAGATTCGCTCAATGAGCAGTTCTTC. This encodes CATSDLAGDSLNEQFF. The chain is built from TRBV24-1 and TRBJ2-1; TRBD2 matches 8 bases. The germline V gene has CDR1 KGHDR and CDR2 SFDVKD. The CDR3 is 16 residues long. Germline trimming cut 1 base from V and 6 bases from J; bases unmatched to any gene: 7.

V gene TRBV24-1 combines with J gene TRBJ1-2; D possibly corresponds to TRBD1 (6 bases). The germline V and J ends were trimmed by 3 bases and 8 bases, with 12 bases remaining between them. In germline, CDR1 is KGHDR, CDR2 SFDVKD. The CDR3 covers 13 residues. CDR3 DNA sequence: TGTGCCACCAGTGATACAGGGTTGAGCGGCTACACCTTC. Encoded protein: CATSDTGLSGYTF.

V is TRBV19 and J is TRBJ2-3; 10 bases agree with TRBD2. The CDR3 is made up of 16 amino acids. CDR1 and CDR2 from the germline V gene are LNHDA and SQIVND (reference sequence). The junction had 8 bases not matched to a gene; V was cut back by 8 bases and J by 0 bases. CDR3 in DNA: TGTGCCAGTCGATCTAGCGGGGGCCCTAGCACAGATACGCAGTATTTT. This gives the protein CASRSSGGPSTDTQYF.